This note documents a single TCR beta chain sequence. This entry is derived from a study of high-grade serous ovarian cancer treatment subgroups. About the research overall: Samples averaged about 15,000 reads and thousands of unique TCR beta rearrangements.

Tumor samples were obtained before definitive surgery or chemotherapy. Clones were read by immunoSEQ multiplex PCR, and TCRdb kept only the in-frame ones, dropping some. Among more than 850 clones, roughly 78% were seen once, and the ten largest hold 7% to 9%. The V segment lost 0 bases and the J segment 8 bases; nucleotides outside the gene matches: 4. CDR3 length equals 14 residues. Per the germline V gene, CDR1 is SGHRS and CDR2 is YFSETQ. Source material: tumor tissue. This TCR derives from a human donor with high-grade serous ovarian cancer. V usage is TRBV5-1 and J usage is TRBJ1-4; TRBD1 matches 7 bases. CDR3 nucleotides: TGCGCCAGCAGCTTGGCAGGGGGATACGAAAAACTGTTTTTT. This encodes CASSLAGGYEKLFF.